The present T cell receptor beta chain was sequenced within a study of T cells expressing NK-cell markers. Study-level information: Among eight sequenced donors, seven carried HCMV seropositivity while one was seronegative.

CDR1 KGHSH and CDR2 LQKENI come from the germline V gene. The CDR3 consists of 16 residues. TCRdb reprocessed the 5' RACE reads and reports one entry per CDR3 protein, with no DNA. Found here are over 200,000 distinct CDR3 sequences; the top ten clones hold under 0.5%. The TCR sequence derives from a man younger than 35 in good health. The rearrangement links TRBV18 to TRBJ2-1; lacking DNA, the TRBD1 call made by TCRdb goes unchecked. The sequenced sample consisted of blood T cells: a sorted CD56 or NKG2C T cell subset, CD4+ or CD8+ T cells, or bulk PBMC T cells (not recorded which). The CDR3: CASSPPGQGYRHEQFF. Together with reference TRBV18 and TRBJ2-1, the CDR3 gives the full variable domain: NAGVMQNPRHLVRRRGQEARLRCSPMKGHSHVYWYRQLPEEGLKFMVYLQKENIIDESGMPKERFSAEFPKEGPSILRIQQVVRGDSAAYFCASSPPGQGYRHEQFFGPGTRLTVL.